In its sample, the clone carrying this TCR beta chain was seen many times. The study excluded patients with other autoimmune diseases, uncontrolled infections, pregnancy or lactation. Germline V lookup: CDR1 MDHEN, CDR2 SYDVKM. Trimming took 6 bases from V and 6 from J; bases not matched to a gene: 10. This CDR3 is 14 amino acids long. This record comes from a study of Graves' ophthalmopathy and Graves' hyperthyroidism. The sequenced template was RNA, covering the TCR beta CDR3 region. HTBI-primed RT-PCR formed the first round, and a multiplex PCR formed the second. TCRdb redid the calling of the multiplex PCR reads with MiXCR, one entry per CDR3 protein. The repertoire holds roughly 400,000 distinct CDR3 sequences, 17% seen once, with roughly 2.6% in the top ten.

The sequencing input was peripheral blood. The receptor was isolated from an adult woman with stable Graves' hyperthyroidism. V and J are TRBV28 and TRBJ2-7; 8 positions match TRBD1. The CDR3 DNA follows: TGTGCCAGCAGACGGACAGGGATGCTAGGCGAGCAGTACTTC. As protein: CASRRTGMLGEQYF.